Below, 29 T cell receptor beta chains from the same sample are listed, as sequenced in a study of vaccination and CD4 T cells after COVID-19. For these receptors, no antigen is known. Treatment: roughly ten-day PBMC culture with coronavirus spike peptide pools or control peptides (ViraFEST assay). Cultured CD4+ T cell DNA was sequenced using the Oncomine TCR Beta short-read assay. MiXCR was run by TCRdb on the PCR reads, yielding one entry per CDR3 protein. The sample shows tens of thousands of distinct CDR3 sequences, 65% to 80% of them seen only once. Sequenced: CD4+ T cells from blood, cultured in vitro. These receptors were taken from a human donor who had recovered from COVID-19.

This chain uses TRBV21-1 with TRBJ1-2; the table's D call TRBD1 went unverified against the DNA. TRBV21-1 is a listed pseudogene. This CDR3 spans 13 amino acids. As DNA, the CDR3 is TGTGCCAGCAGCGTACAGGGTCGCGATGGCTACACCTTC. Translating gives CASSVQGRDGYTF.

The chain recombines TRBV7-2 with TRBJ1-6, with a possible D match to TRBD1 (6 bases). This CDR3 region has 14 residues. The V end lost 5 bases, the J end lost 11 bases, and 16 bases lay between the germline ends. Germline V gene lookup returns CDR1 SGHTA and CDR2 FQGNSA. The CDR3, as DNA: TGTGCCAGCAGCCCCCGACAGGTTTTGACACCCCTCCACTTT. Residues: CASSPRQVLTPLHF. Full variable domain (rest looked up from reference TRBV7-2 and TRBJ1-6): GAGVSQSPSNKVTEKGKDVELRCDPISGHTALYWYRQSLGQGLEFLIYFQGNSAPDKSGLPSDRFSAERTGGSVSTLTIQRTQQEDSAVYLCASSPRQVLTPLHFGNGTRLTVT.

This chain joins TRBV20-1 and TRBJ2-1; D is uncertain. Per germline, CDR1 DFQATT and CDR2 SNEGSKA (reference sequence). The CDR3 extends over 13 amino acids. Trimming cost V 0 bases and J 5 bases, with 8 bases left between them. CDR3 sequence reads: CSARETAHNEQFF. The CDR3, as DNA: TGCAGTGCTAGAGAAACTGCGCACAATGAGCAGTTCTTC.

The chain uses TRBV27 and TRBJ2-7; TRBD1 agrees at 9 bases. V dropped 2 bases and J dropped 9; count of bases not matched to a gene: 11. This CDR3 spans 15 amino acids. Germline V gene lookup returns CDR1 MNHEY and CDR2 SMNVEV (reference sequence). The chain's CDR3 is CASSLGQGTLGRQYF. The CDR3 DNA follows: TGTGCCAGCAGTTTAGGACAGGGGACCCTTGGTAGGCAGTACTTC.

The chain couples TRBV15 to TRBJ1-2; D not resolved. Trimming cost V 3 bases and J 4 bases, with 12 bases left between them. The CDR3 spans 14 residues. CDR1 is LNHNV and CDR2 is YYDKDF in the germline V gene (reference sequence). DNA for the CDR3: TGTGCCACCAGCAGGTCTGTAAAGGGCTATGGCTACACCTTC. As protein: CATSRSVKGYGYTF.

This clonotype was detected a few times. The J gene is TRBJ2-7, the V gene TRBV6-1; TRBD1 aligns across 7 bases. Losses at the gene ends were 5 bases for V and 3 bases for J; bases not matched to a gene: 7. CDR3 length equals 14 residues. Germline CDR1 MNHNS, CDR2 SASEGT. Written as DNA, the CDR3 is TGTGCCAGCAGTCCGAGGACAGGTAACTACGAGCAGTACTTC. Amino acids: CASSPRTGNYEQYF.

V usage is TRBV28 and J usage is TRBJ1-1, with D unclear. CDR3 length equals 12 residues. Trimming took 5 bases from V and 4 from J, leaving 8 bases between them. The germline V gene encodes CDR1 MDHEN and CDR2 SYDVKM. CDR3 sequence (DNA): TGTGCCAGCAGTCCTAGGCGCACTGAAGCTTTCTTT. Translation: CASSPRRTEAFF.

The V and J genes are TRBV6-1 and TRBJ2-1; 7 nucleotides line up with TRBD1. V lost 5 bases to trimming and J lost 6 bases; unmatched junction nucleotides: 13. This CDR3 contains 16 residues. Germline V gives CDR1 MNHNS, CDR2 SASEGT. Written as DNA, the CDR3 is TGTGCCAGCAGTCAGACAGGGCTCGGGTATATCAATGAGCAGTTCTTC. It translates to CASSQTGLGYINEQFF.

This clonotype came up a few times. This chain joins TRBV6-2 or TRBV6-3 and TRBJ1-5; TRBD1 agrees at 7 bases. The CDR3 extends over 15 amino acids. V trimming: 0 bases; J trimming: 7 bases; junction bases outside the gene matches: 6. Germline V gene data show CDR1 as MNHEY and CDR2 as SVGEGT. CDR3 protein: CASSYSRQGRQPQHF. The CDR3 DNA reads TGTGCCAGCAGTTACTCCCGACAGGGTCGGCAGCCCCAGCATTTT.

The chain links TRBV28 to TRBJ1-5; the D gene is possibly TRBD1 (5 bases). The CDR3 runs 14 residues. V was trimmed by 3 bases and J by 4 bases, leaving 10 bases between them. Germline V gene lookup returns CDR1 MDHEN and CDR2 SYDVKM. The CDR3 sequence is CASSFDSGNQPQHF. CDR3 coding DNA: TGTGCCAGCAGTTTTGACAGTGGGAATCAGCCCCAGCATTTT.

The rearrangement joins TRBV20-1 to TRBJ2-7; the D is unclear. Germline V gene lookup returns CDR1 DFQATT and CDR2 SNEGSKA (reference sequence). V shed 0 bases and J shed 3 bases, with 12 bases lying between them. The CDR3 covers 14 residues. The chain's CDR3 is CSAREYLQSYEQYF. The CDR3 DNA follows: TGCAGTGCTAGAGAATACTTACAGAGCTACGAGCAGTACTTC.

This clonotype has just one count. The chain combines TRBV25-1 with TRBJ1-2; D might be TRBD1 (6 bases). CDR3 size: 13 residues. Deletions cut 4 bases from V and 8 bases from J, with 14 bases between. Germline CDR1 and CDR2: MGHDK and SYGVNS. DNA for the CDR3: TGTGCCAGCAGTGGGACGGGGGCGCGAGGCTACACCTTC. As protein: CASSGTGARGYTF.

Only a few counts were recorded for this clonotype. V usage is TRBV2 and J usage is TRBJ1-1; weak D call: TRBD1 (5 bases). Germline V lookup: CDR1 SNHLY, CDR2 FYNNEI. The CDR3 extends over 13 amino acids. Trimming cost V 2 bases and J 4 bases, with 8 bases left between them. The CDR3 DNA sequence: TGTGCCAGCAGTGAACAGGGTTTCACTGAAGCTTTCTTT. This sequence encodes CASSEQGFTEAFF. The whole variable domain, remainder taken from reference TRBV2 and TRBJ1-1, is EPEVTQTPSHQVTQMGQEVILRCVPISNHLYFYWYRQILGQKVEFLVSFYNNEISEKSEIFDDQFSVERPDGSNFTLKIRSTKLEDSAMYFCASSEQGFTEAFFGQGTRLTVV.

The V and J genes are TRBV4-1 and TRBJ2-7, with TRBD1 matching 11 bases. CDR1 is MGHRA, CDR2 YSYEKL, per germline. Trimming removed 2 bases from V and 7 bases from J; junction bases left unmatched: 7. The CDR3 extends over 15 amino acids. The CDR3 coding sequence is TGCGCCAGCAGCCAACCGGGACAGGGGGTGAGGGAGCAGTACTTC. This gives the protein CASSQPGQGVREQYF.

The V call is TRBV5-6, the J call TRBJ1-1; tentative D call: TRBD1 (6 bases). The V gene's germline CDR1 is SGHDT and CDR2 YYEEEE. The CDR3 covers 15 residues. V was trimmed by 3 bases and J by 3 bases, leaving 15 bases between them. As DNA, the CDR3 is TGTGCCAGCAGCTCCTTACAGGGATTTTACACTGAAGCTTTCTTT. Translating it yields CASSSLQGFYTEAFF.

The V call is TRBV19, the J call TRBJ1-5; D ambiguous. The germline gives CDR1 LNHDA, CDR2 SQIVND (reference sequence). The V gene lost 0 bases and the J gene lost 5 bases, with 8 bases spanning the gap. The CDR3 covers 14 residues. The CDR3 DNA sequence: TGTGCCAGTAGTATAGATTTTAGGGATCAGCCCCAGCATTTT. Residues: CASSIDFRDQPQHF.

There are a few counts of this clonotype. The chain recombines TRBV6-4 with TRBJ1-1; D not resolved. V was shortened by 4 bases and J by 0 bases, with 6 bases between the two germline ends. Germline CDR1 and CDR2: MRHNA and SNTAGT. The CDR3 length is 13 residues. The CDR3 protein is CASSATMNTEAFF. The CDR3, as DNA: TGTGCCAGCAGTGCCACCATGAACACTGAAGCTTTCTTT.

The chain combines TRBV20-1 with TRBJ1-1, with no clear D. Trimming took 1 base from V and 4 from J, leaving 10 bases between them. The CDR3 spans 13 residues. Germline V lookup: CDR1 DFQATT, CDR2 SNEGSKA (reference sequence). The CDR3 nucleotides read TGCAGTGCTAGAGGGGCCCGGACCACTGAAGCTTTCTTT. Translating gives CSARGARTTEAFF.

The chain combines TRBV3-1 with TRBJ1-1, with D tentatively TRBD1 (5 bases). Germline assignment: CDR1 LGHDT and CDR2 YNNKEL (reference sequence). This CDR3 comprises 13 residues. V lost 0 bases and J 10 bases, leaving 12 bases between the germline ends. CDR3 coding DNA: TGTGCCAGCAGCCAAGACTGGGCGAGGGGAGCTTTCTTT. Translation gives CASSQDWARGAFF.

The chain employs TRBV7-2 and TRBJ1-2, with TRBD1 matching over 7 bases. The trim removed 6 bases at V and 4 bases at J, leaving 11 bases unmatched. The germline gives CDR1 SGHTA, CDR2 FQGNSA. This CDR3 region has 15 residues. As DNA, the CDR3 is TGTGCCAGCAGGTACCGGGACAGACACATCTATGGCTACACCTTC. Its protein product is CASRYRDRHIYGYTF.

This chain links TRBV30 with TRBJ1-1; 7 nucleotides align to TRBD1. After removal of 5 bases from V and 1 base from J, the junction contained 1 base not matched to a gene. CDR3 length: 12 residues. Per germline, CDR1 GTSNPN and CDR2 SVGIG (reference sequence). The CDR3 spells CAWAGGNTEAFF. The DNA of the CDR3 is TGTGCCTGGGCAGGGGGGAACACTGAAGCTTTCTTT.

The chain is built from TRBV7-2 and TRBJ1-6; D may be TRBD1 (6 bases). V dropped 2 bases and J dropped 4 bases, with 12 bases sitting between them. In germline, CDR1 is SGHTA, CDR2 FQGNSA. The CDR3 length is 16 residues. The CDR3 DNA is TGTGCCAGCAGCTTAATCGGAACAGGGTATAATTCACCCCTCCACTTT. Its translation: CASSLIGTGYNSPLHF.

V gene TRBV30 combines with J gene TRBJ1-6; D is undetermined. The CDR3 spans 16 residues. Looked up from germline, CDR1 is GTSNPN and CDR2 is SVGIG (reference sequence). V gave up 3 bases and J gave up 0 bases, with 12 bases separating them. This CDR3 reads CAWSRKGSSYNSPLHF. CDR3 DNA sequence: TGTGCCTGGAGCCGAAAGGGAAGCTCCTATAATTCACCCCTCCACTTT.

The J gene is TRBJ2-2, the V gene TRBV20-1, with TRBD1 matching over 8 bases. Germline V gives CDR1 DFQATT, CDR2 SNEGSKA (reference sequence). V shed 6 bases and J 5 bases; nucleotides not matched to a gene: 5. This CDR3 is built from 13 residues. The CDR3: CSAPTGDTGELFF. CDR3 DNA: TGCAGTGCCCCGACAGGGGATACCGGGGAGCTGTTTTTT.

J is TRBJ1-6 and V is TRBV19; possible D gene TRBD1, 6 bases. The V gene's germline CDR1 is LNHDA and CDR2 SQIVND (reference sequence). This CDR3 has 14 amino acids. The V and J ends lost 3 bases and 8 bases respectively, with 11 bases between them. Written as DNA, the CDR3 is TGTGCCAGTAGTATGACAGGAGTGGATTCACCCCTCCACTTT. Translated: CASSMTGVDSPLHF.

The gene calls are TRBV19 and TRBJ2-2, with D uncertain. Germline CDR1 reads LNHDA; CDR2 reads SQIVND (reference sequence). CDR3 length: 14 amino acids. V was trimmed by 2 bases and J by 6 bases, leaving 10 bases between them. CDR3 residues: CASSIKVAAGELFF. As DNA, the CDR3 is TGTGCCAGTAGTATAAAAGTAGCCGCCGGGGAGCTGTTTTTT.

V is TRBV27 and J is TRBJ2-2, with TRBD2 matching 14 bases. CDR1 and CDR2 from the germline V gene are MNHEY and SMNVEV (reference sequence). J gave up 8 bases and V 6 bases, and 5 bases lay outside the gene matches. The CDR3 is 15 residues long. In DNA form, the CDR3 reads TGTGCCAGCAGGCAGGGACTAGCGGGAGTTGGGGAGCTGTTTTTT. This translates into CASRQGLAGVGELFF.

The CDR3 sequence is CASSPVGQVPYEQYF. The CDR3 DNA sequence: TGTGCCAGCAGCCCAGTGGGACAGGTGCCCTACGAGCAGTACTTC. V gene TRBV7-2 combines with J gene TRBJ2-7, with 8 bases lining up with TRBD1. The ends lost 5 bases at V and 2 bases at J; junction bases unmatched: 8. CDR1 is SGHTA, CDR2 FQGNSA, per germline. This CDR3 region has 15 residues.

The chain recombines TRBV20-1 with TRBJ1-5, with unresolved D. Trimming removed 6 bases at V and 1 base at J, with 16 bases between. Germline-derived CDR1 and CDR2 are DFQATT and SNEGSKA (reference sequence). This CDR3 is built from 15 residues. CDR3 DNA: TGCAGTGCCCAAACCGGACGGGGAAGCAATCAGCCCCAGCATTTT. This encodes CSAQTGRGSNQPQHF.